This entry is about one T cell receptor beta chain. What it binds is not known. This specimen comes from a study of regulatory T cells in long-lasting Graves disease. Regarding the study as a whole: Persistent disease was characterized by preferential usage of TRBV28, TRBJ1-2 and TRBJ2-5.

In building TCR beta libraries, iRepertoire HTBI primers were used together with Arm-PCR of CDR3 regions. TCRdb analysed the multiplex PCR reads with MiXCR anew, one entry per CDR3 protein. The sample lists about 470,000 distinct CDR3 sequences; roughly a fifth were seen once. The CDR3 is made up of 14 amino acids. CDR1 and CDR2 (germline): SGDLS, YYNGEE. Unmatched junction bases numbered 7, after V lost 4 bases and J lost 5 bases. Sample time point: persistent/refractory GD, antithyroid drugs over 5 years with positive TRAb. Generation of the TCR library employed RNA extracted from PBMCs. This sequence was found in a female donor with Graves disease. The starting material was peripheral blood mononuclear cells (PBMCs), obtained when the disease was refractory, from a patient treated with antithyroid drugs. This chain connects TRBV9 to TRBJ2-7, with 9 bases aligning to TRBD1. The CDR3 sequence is CASSTGQGPDEQYF. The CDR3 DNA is TGTGCCAGCAGCACGGGACAGGGTCCCGACGAGCAGTACTTC.